A selection of T cell receptor beta chains follows, all from one sample in a study of shared clonotypes between healthy human individuals. TCRdb keeps only in-frame clones here, not all; method: immunoSEQ multiplex PCR. The sample shows hundreds of thousands of clones, roughly 92% of them seen only once. The sample comprised naive CD8+ T cells sorted from blood. The origin of the receptors is a man aged 30-40 years in good health. Each CDR3 is given with its conserved first and last residue. The D gene is left open where the match is weak. For some rows the clone size is stated as once, few or many, or as a class when expanded; others skip it.

.,.,TRBV5-5,TRBJ2-1,TGTGCCAGCAACTTGGACAGTTCCCTCTACAATGAGCAGTTCTTC,CASNLDSSLYNEQFF
.,.,TRBV7-2,TRBJ2-5,TGTGCCAGCAGTGACTCGACAGGCGGGTGGGAGAGCGAGACCCAGTACTTC,CASSDSTGGWESETQYF
.,once,TRBV6-5,TRBJ1-5,TGTGCCAGCAGTTACCCAGGCCAGCCCCAGCATTTT,CASSYPGQPQHF
.,.,TRBV7-2,TRBJ2-1,TGTGCCAGCAGCTTAGGTGGGAGCAGCTCCTACAATGAGCAGTTCTTC,CASSLGGSSSYNEQFF
.,.,TRBV27,TRBJ2-1,TGTGCCAGCAGTTCGGACAGCACCCCGACCTACAATGAGCAGTTCTTC,CASSSDSTPTYNEQFF
TRBD2,.,TRBV28,TRBJ2-7,TGTGCCAGCAGTTACGGACCGACGGGACTAGCGGTTTCTAGCTCCTACGAGCAGTACTTC,CASSYGPTGLAVSSSYEQYF
.,.,TRBV27,TRBJ2-3,TGTGCCAGCAGTTTCCGAGATACGCAGTATTTT,CASSFRDTQYF
.,.,TRBV27,TRBJ2-7,TGTGCCAGCAGTCGACTTTTACCCTACGAGCAGTACTTC,CASSRLLPYEQYF
.,.,TRBV27,TRBJ2-1,TGTGCCAGCAGTTGGACGGGTAATGAGCAGTTCTTC,CASSWTGNEQFF
.,.,TRBV9,TRBJ1-5,TGTGCCAGCAGCCCTCGGTACCGCTCTTATAGCAATCAGCCCCAGCATTTT,CASSPRYRSYSNQPQHF
.,.,TRBV7-6,TRBJ2-1,TGTGCCAGCAGCTTAGTACTTTACAATGAGCAGTTCTTC,CASSLVLYNEQFF